This paragraph reports one T cell receptor (beta chain). Its antigen is still unknown. The data are from a study of T-cell reconstitution after alpha-beta-depleted transplantation in children. Trimming at V came to 4 bases and at J to 15 bases, leaving 7 bases not matched to a gene. The CDR3 extends over 14 amino acids. Broader study findings: The origin of alpha-beta T cells about two months after transplant was reportedly several hundred expanded graft clones.

Preparation of the TCRbeta library used unique molecular identifiers. TCRdb passed the PCR reads through MiXCR, listing each CDR3 protein once. The sample includes 60,000 to 100,000 distinct CDR3 sequences, 15% to 20% of them seen just once. This chain links TRBV12-3 or TRBV12-4 with TRBJ2-1; 15 nucleotides align to TRBD2. The receptor's source is a male patient aged 2-15 years who had a stem cell transplant for acute lymphoblastic leukemia, so the T cells may come from the graft donor. Sequencing was performed on PBMCs, mostly from graft donor cells, taken 360 days after TCRalphabeta/CD19-depleted stem cell transplant. CDR3 region: CASSSGLAGGSRFF. DNA for the CDR3: TGTGCCAGCAGTTCGGGACTAGCGGGAGGCTCTCGGTTCTTC.